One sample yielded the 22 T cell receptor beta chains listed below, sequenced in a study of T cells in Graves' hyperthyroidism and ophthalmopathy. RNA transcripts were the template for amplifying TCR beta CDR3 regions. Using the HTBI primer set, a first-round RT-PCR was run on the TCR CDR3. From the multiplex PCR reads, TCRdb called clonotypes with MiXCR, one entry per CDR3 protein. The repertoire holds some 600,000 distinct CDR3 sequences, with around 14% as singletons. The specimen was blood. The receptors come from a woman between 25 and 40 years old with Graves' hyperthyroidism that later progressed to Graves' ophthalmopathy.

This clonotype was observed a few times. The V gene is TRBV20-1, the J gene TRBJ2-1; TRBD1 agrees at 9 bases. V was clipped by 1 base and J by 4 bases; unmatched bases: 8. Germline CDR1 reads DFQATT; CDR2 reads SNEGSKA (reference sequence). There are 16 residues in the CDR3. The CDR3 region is CSARVRVGQGYNEQFF. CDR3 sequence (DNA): TGCAGTGCTAGAGTCCGTGTAGGACAGGGGTACAATGAGCAGTTCTTC.

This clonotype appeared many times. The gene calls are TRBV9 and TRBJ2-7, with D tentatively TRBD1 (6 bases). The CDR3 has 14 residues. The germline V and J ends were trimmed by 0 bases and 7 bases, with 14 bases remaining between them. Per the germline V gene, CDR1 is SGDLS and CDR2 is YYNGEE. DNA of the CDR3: TGTGCCAGCAGCGTAGCGACAGGCACGGCAGAGCAGTACTTC. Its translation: CASSVATGTAEQYF.

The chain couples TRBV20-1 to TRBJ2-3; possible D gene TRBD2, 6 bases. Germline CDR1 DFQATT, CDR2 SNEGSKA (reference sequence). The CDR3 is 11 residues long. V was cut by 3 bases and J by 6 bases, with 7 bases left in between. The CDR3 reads CSASGSDTQYF. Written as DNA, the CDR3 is TGCAGTGCTAGCGGGAGTGATACGCAGTATTTT.

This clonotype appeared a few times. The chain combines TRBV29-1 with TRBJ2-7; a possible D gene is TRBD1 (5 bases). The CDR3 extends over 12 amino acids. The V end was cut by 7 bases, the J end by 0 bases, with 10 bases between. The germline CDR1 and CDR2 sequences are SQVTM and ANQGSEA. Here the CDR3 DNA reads TGCAGCGCAAGACAGAGCTCCTACGAGCAGTACTTC. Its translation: CSARQSSYEQYF.

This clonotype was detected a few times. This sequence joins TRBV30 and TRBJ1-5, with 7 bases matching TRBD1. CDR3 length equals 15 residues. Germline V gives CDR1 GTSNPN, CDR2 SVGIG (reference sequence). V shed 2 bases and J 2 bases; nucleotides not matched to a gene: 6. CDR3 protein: CAWSSGQAGNQPQHF. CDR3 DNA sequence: TGTGCCTGGAGTTCCGGACAGGCGGGCAATCAGCCCCAGCATTTT. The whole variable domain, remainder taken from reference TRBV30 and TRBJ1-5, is SQTIHQWPATLVQPVGSPLSLECTVEGTSNPNLYWYRQAAGRGLQLLFYSVGIGQISSEVPQNLSASRPQDRQFILSSKKLLLSDSGFYLCAWSSGQAGNQPQHFGDGTRLSIL.

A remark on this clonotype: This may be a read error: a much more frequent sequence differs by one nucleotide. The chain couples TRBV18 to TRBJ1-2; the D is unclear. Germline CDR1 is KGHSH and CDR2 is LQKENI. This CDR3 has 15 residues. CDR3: CASPPVDGENYGYTF. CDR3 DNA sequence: TGTGCCAGCCCACCAGTGGACGGAGAAAACTATGGCTACACCTTC.

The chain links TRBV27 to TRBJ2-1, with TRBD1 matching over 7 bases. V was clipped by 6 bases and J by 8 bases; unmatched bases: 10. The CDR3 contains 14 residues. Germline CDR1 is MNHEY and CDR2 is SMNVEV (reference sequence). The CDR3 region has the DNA TGTGCCAGCAGATCTATGACAGGGTACGATGAGCAGTTCTTC. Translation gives CASRSMTGYDEQFF.

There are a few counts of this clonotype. In DNA, the CDR3 is TGCAGTGCGACGACTAGCGGGAGTTTAAATGAGCAGTTCTTC. Translation gives CSATTSGSLNEQFF. This chain uses TRBV20-1 with TRBJ2-1; 12 bases align to TRBD2. Trimming took 6 bases from V and 7 from J; bases not matched to a gene: 7. The CDR3 sequence is 14 residues long. The germline V gene has CDR1 DFQATT and CDR2 SNEGSKA (reference sequence).

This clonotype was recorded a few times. CDR3: CASKPGTGYNEQFF. CDR3 bases: TGCGCCAGCAAACCCGGGACAGGTTACAATGAGCAGTTCTTC. The chain uses TRBV4-1 and TRBJ2-1; 8 bases are a match to TRBD1. After removal of 7 bases from V and 4 bases from J, the junction contained 6 bases not matched to a gene. The V gene's germline CDR1 is MGHRA and CDR2 YSYEKL. This CDR3 has 14 residues.

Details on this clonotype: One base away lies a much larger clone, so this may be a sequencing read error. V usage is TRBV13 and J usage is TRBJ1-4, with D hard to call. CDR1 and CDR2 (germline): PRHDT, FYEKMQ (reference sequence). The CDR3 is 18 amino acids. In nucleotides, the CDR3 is TGTGCCAGCAGCCTCACAAAGAAGACTCCCGCAACTAATGAAAAACCGTTTTTT. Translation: CASSLTKKTPATNEKPFF.

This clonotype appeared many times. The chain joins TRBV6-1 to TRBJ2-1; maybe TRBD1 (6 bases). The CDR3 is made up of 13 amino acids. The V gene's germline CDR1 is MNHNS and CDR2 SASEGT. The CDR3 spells CAIHRVSYNEQFF. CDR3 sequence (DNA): TGTGCAATCCACAGGGTTTCCTACAATGAGCAGTTCTTC.

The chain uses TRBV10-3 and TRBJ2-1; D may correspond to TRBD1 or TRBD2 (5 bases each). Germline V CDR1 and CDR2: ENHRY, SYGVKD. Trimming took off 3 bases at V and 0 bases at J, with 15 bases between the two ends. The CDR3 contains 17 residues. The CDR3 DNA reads TGTGCCATCAGTGACCCCACTCTTGGGGGCTCCTACAATGAGCAGTTCTTC. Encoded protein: CAISDPTLGGSYNEQFF.

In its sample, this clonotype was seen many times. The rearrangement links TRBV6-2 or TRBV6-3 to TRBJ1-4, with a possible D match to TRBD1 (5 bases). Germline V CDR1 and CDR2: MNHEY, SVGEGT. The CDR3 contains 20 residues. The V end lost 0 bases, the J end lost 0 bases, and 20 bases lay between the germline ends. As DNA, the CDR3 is TGTGCCAGCAGTTACTCACGGGCAGGGCCGACAATCGCAACTAATGAAAAACTGTTTTTT. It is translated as CASSYSRAGPTIATNEKLFF.

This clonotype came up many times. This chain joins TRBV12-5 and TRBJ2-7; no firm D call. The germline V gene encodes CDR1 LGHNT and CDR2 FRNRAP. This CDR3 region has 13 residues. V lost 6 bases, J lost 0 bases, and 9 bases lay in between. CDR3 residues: CASGRGTSYEQYF. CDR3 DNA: TGTGCTAGTGGCCGAGGTACCTCCTACGAGCAGTACTTC.

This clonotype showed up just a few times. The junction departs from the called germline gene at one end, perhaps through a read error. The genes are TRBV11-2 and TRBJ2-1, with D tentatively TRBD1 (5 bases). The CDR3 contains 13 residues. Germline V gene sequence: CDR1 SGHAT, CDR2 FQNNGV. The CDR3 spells CASRMGPPNEQLF. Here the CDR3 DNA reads TGTGCCAGCCGGATGGGGCCCCCCAATGAGCAGCTCTTC.

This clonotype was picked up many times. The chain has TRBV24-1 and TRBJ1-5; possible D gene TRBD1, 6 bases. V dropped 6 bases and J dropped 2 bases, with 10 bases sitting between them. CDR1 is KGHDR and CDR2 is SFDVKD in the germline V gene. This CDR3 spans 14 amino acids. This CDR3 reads CATSTSGGNQPQHF. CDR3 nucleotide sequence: TGTGCCACCAGTACCTCAGGGGGCAATCAGCCCCAGCATTTT.

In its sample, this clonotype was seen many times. In nucleotides, the CDR3 is TGTGCCAGCAGCGGGTTGTACCGGGACAGGCTCAATGAGCAGTTCTTC. This sequence encodes CASSGLYRDRLNEQFF. V is TRBV11-2 and J is TRBJ2-1; TRBD1 matches 8 bases. The ends lost 5 bases at V and 6 bases at J; junction bases unmatched: 12. The CDR3 has 16 residues. Germline V gives CDR1 SGHAT, CDR2 FQNNGV.

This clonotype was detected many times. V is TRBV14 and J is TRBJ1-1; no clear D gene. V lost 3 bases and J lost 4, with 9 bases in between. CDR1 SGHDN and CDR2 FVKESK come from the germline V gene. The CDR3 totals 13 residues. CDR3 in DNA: TGTGCCAGCAGCCAGCTACCGGGCACTGAAGCTTTCTTT. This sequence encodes CASSQLPGTEAFF.

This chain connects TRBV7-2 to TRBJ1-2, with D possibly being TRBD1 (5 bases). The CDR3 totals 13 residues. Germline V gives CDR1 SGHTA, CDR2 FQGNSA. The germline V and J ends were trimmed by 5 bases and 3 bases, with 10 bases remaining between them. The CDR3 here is CASSKGTDYGYTF. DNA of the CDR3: TGTGCCAGCAGCAAAGGGACTGACTATGGCTACACCTTC.

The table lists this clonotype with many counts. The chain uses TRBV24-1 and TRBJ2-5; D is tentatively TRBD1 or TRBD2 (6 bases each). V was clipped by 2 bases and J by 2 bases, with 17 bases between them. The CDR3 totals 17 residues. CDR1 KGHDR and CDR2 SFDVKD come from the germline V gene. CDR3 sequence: CATSDWGAGRKQETQYF. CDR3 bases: TGTGCCACCAGTGATTGGGGGGCGGGACGGAAACAAGAGACCCAGTACTTC.

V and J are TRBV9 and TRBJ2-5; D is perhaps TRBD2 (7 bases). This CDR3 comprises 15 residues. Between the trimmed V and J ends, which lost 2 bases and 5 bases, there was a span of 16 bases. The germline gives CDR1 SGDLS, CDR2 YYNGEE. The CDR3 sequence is CASSVGGGGRETQYF. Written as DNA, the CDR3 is TGTGCCAGCAGCGTTGGGGGGGGGGGGCGCGAGACCCAGTACTTC.

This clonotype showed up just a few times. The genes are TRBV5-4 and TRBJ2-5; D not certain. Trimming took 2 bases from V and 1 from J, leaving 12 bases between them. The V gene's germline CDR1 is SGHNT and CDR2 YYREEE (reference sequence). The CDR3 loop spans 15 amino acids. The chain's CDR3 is CASSLMSVPQETQYF. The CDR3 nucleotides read TGTGCCAGCAGCTTAATGTCTGTTCCCCAAGAGACCCAGTACTTC.